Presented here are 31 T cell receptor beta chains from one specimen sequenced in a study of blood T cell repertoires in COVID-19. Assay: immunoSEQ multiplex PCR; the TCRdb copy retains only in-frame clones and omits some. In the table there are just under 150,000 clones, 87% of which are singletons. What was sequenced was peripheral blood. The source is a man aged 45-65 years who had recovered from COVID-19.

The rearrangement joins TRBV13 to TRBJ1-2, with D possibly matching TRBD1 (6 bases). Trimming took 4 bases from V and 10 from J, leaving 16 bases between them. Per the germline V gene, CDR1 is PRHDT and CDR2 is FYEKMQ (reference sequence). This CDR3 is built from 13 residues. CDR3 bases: TGTGCCAGCAGCTCATCCGGGACATTGAACTACACCTTC. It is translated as CASSSSGTLNYTF.

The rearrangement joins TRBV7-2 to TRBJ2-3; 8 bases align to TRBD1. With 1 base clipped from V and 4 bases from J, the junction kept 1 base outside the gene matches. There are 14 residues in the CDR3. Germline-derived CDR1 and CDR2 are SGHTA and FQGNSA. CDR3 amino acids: CASSLVGQADTQYF. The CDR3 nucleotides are TGTGCCAGCAGCTTAGTGGGACAGGCAGATACGCAGTATTTT.

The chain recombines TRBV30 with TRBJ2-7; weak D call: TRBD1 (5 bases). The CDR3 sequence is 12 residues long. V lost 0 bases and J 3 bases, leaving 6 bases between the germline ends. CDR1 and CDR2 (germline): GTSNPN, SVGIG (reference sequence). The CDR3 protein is CAWSVGVYEQYF. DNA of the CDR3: TGTGCCTGGAGTGTAGGGGTCTACGAGCAGTACTTC.

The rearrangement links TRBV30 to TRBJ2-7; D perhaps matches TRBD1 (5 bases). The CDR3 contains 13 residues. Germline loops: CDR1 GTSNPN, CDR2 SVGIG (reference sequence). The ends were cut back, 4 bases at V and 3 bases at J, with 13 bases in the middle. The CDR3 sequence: CAWKSGPLYEQYF. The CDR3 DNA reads TGTGCCTGGAAGTCAGGGCCTCTCTACGAGCAGTACTTC.

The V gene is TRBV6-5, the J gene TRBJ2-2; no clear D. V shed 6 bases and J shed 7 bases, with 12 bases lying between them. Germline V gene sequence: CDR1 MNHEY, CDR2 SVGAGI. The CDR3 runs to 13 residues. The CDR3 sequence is CASSLNSIGELFF. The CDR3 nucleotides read TGTGCCAGCAGCCTAAACAGTATCGGGGAGCTGTTTTTT.

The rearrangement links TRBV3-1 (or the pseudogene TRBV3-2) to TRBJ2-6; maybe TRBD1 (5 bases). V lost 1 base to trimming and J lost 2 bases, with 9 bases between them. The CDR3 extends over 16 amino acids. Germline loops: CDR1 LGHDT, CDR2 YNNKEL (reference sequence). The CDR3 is CASSQVSRAGANVLTF. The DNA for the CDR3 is TGTGCCAGCAGCCAAGTTTCCAGGGCTGGGGCCAACGTCCTGACTTTC.

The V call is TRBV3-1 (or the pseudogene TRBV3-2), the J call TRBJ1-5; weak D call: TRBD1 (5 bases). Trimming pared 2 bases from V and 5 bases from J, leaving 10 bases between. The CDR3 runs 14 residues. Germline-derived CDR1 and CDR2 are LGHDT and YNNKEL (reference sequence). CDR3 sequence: CASSQMLGDQPQHF. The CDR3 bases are TGTGCCAGCAGCCAAATGTTAGGGGATCAGCCCCAGCATTTT.

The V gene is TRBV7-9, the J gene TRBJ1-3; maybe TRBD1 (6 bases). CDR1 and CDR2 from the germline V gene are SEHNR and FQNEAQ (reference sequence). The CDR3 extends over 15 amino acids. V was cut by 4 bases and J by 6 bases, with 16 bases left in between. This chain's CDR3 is CASSSSTGWVNTIYF. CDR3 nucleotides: TGTGCCAGCAGCTCTTCGACAGGTTGGGTAAACACCATATATTTT.

CDR3 in amino acids: CATSRDPGGNTEAFF. The CDR3 DNA reads as TGTGCCACCAGCAGAGATCCTGGAGGAAACACTGAAGCTTTCTTT. The chain employs TRBV15 and TRBJ1-1; D unclear. Germline CDR1 is LNHNV and CDR2 is YYDKDF (reference sequence). Trimming stripped 0 bases from V and 2 bases from J, with 10 bases between. CDR3 length: 15 amino acids.

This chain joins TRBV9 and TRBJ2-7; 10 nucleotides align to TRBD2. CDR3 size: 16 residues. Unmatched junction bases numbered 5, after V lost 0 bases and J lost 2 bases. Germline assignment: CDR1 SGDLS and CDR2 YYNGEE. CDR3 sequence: CASSVGPSGGPYEQYF. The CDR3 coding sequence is TGTGCCAGCAGCGTAGGTCCTAGCGGGGGCCCCTACGAGCAGTACTTC.

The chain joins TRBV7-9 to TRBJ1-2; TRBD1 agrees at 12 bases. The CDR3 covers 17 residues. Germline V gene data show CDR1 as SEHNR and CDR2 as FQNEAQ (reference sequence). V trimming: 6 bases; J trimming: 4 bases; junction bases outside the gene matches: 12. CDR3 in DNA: TGTGCCAGCAGTGTCGGGACAGGGGGCGATTGGGGCTATGGCTACACCTTC. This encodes CASSVGTGGDWGYGYTF.

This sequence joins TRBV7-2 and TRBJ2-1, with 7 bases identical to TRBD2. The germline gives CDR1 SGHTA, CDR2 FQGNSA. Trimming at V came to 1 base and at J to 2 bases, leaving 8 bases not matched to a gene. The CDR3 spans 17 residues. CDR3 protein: CASSLGGGEPPYNEQFF. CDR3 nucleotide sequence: TGTGCCAGCAGCTTAGGGGGAGGGGAACCACCCTACAATGAGCAGTTCTTC.

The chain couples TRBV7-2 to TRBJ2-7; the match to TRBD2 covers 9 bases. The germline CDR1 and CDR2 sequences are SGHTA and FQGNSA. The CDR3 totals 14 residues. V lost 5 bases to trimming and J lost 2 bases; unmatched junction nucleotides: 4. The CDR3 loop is CASSALAGTYEQYF. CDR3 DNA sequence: TGTGCCAGCAGCGCGCTAGCGGGGACCTACGAGCAGTACTTC.

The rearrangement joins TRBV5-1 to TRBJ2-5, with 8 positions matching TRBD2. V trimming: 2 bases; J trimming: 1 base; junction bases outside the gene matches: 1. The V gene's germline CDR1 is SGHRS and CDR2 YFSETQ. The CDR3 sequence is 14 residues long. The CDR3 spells CASSFSGVQETQYF. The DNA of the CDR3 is TGCGCCAGCAGCTTTAGCGGGGTCCAAGAGACCCAGTACTTC.

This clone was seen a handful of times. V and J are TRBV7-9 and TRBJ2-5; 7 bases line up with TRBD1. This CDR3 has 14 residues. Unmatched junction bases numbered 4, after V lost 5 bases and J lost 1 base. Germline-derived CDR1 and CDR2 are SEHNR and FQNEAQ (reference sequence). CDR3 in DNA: TGTGCCAGCAGCCCCGGGACAGTCCAAGAGACCCAGTACTTC. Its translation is CASSPGTVQETQYF. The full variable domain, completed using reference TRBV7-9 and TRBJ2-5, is DTGVSQNPRHKITKRGQNVTFRCDPISEHNRLYWYRQTLGQGPEFLTYFQNEAQLEKSRLLSDRFSAERPKGSFSTLEIQRTEQGDSAMYLCASSPGTVQETQYFGPGTRLLVL.

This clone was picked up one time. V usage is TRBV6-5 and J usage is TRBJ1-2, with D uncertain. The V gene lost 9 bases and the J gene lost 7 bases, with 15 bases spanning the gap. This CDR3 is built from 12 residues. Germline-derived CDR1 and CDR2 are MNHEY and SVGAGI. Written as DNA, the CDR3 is TGTGCCAGTATATCATGGCGGGGTGGCTACACCTTC. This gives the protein CASISWRGGYTF.

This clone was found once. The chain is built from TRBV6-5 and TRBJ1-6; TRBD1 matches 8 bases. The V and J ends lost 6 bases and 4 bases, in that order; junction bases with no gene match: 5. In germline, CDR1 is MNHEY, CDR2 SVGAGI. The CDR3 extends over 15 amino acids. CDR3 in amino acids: CASRRTGPYNSPLHF. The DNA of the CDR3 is TGTGCCAGCAGACGGACAGGGCCGTATAATTCACCCCTCCACTTT.

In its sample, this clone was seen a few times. The CDR3 protein is CASNLRDSEKLFF. In DNA, the CDR3 is TGTGCCAGCAACCTACGTGACAGTGAAAAACTGTTTTTT. The chain has TRBV6-6 and TRBJ1-4, with D possibly being TRBD1 (5 bases). There are 13 residues in the CDR3. Looked up from germline, CDR1 is MNHNY and CDR2 is SVGAGI (reference sequence). V lost 7 bases, J lost 7 bases, and 13 bases lay in between.

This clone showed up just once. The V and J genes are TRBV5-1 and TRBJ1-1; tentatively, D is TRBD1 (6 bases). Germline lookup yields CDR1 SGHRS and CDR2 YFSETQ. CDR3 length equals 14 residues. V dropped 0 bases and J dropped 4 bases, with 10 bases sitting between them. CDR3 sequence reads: CASSLVGQTTEAFF. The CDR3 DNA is TGCGCCAGCAGCTTGGTGGGACAAACCACTGAAGCTTTCTTT.

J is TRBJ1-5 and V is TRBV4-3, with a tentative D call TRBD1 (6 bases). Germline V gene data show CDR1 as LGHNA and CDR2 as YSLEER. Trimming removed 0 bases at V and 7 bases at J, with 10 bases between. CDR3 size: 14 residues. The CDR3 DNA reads TGCGCCAGCAGCCAAGACGGCAGGGGCCAGCCCCAGCATTTT. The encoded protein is CASSQDGRGQPQHF.

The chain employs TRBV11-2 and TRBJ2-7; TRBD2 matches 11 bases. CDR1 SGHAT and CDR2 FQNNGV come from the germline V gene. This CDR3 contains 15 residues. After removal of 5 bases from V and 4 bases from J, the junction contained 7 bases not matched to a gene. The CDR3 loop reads CASSTGLAGSYEQYF. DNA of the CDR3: TGTGCCAGCAGCACCGGACTAGCGGGTTCTTACGAGCAGTACTTC.

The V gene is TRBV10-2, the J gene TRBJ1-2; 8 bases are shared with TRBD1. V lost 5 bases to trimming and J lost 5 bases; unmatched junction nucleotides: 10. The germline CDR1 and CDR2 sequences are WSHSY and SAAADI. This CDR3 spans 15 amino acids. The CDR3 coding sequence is TGCGCCAGCAGTCCGGACAGGGTAATCTCGTATGGCTACACCTTC. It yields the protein CASSPDRVISYGYTF.

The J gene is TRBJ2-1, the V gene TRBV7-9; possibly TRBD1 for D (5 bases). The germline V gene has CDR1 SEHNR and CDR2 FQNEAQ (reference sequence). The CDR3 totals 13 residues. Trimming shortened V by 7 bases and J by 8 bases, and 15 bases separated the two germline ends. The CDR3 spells CASIMAGRDEQFF. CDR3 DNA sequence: TGTGCCAGCATTATGGCAGGGCGTGATGAGCAGTTCTTC.

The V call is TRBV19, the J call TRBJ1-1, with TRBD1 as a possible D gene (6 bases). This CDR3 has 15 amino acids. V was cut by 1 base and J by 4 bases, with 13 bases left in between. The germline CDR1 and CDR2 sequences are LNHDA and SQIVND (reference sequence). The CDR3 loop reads CASSIGSGVRTEAFF. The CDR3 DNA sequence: TGTGCCAGTAGTATAGGCTCAGGGGTCCGCACTGAAGCTTTCTTT.

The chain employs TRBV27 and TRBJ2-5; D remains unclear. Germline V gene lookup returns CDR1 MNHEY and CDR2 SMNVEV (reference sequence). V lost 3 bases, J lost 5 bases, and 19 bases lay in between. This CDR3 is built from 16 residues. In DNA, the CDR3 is TGTGCCAGCAGTTTGTCTGTTAGTGTCTATACGGAGACCCAGTACTTC. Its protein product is CASSLSVSVYTETQYF.

In DNA, the CDR3 is TGTGCCAGCAGCCAAGGGACAGTGTACGAGCAGTACTTC. Residues: CASSQGTVYEQYF. V gene TRBV5-6 combines with J gene TRBJ2-7; TRBD1 agrees at 7 bases. Germline CDR1 SGHDT, CDR2 YYEEEE. V dropped 4 bases and J dropped 4; count of bases not matched to a gene: 5. The CDR3 totals 13 residues.

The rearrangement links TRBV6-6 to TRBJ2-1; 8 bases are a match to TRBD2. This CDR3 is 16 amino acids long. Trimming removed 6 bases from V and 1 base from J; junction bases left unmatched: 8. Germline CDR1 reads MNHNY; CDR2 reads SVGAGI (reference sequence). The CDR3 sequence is CASRSGTRGSYNEQFF. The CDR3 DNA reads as TGTGCCAGCAGGTCCGGGACTAGGGGTTCCTACAATGAGCAGTTCTTC.

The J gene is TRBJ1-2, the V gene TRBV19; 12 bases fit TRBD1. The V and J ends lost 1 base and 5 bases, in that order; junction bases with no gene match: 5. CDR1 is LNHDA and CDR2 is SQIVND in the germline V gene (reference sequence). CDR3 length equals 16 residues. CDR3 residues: CASSIAGTGGYYGYTF. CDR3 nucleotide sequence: TGTGCCAGTAGTATAGCCGGGACAGGGGGCTATTATGGCTACACCTTC. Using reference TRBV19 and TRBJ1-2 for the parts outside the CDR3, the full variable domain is DGGITQSPKYLFRKEGQNVTLSCEQNLNHDAMYWYRQDPGQGLRLIYYSQIVNDFQKGDIAEGYSVSREKKESFPLTVTSAQKNPTAFYLCASSIAGTGGYYGYTFGSGTRLTVV.

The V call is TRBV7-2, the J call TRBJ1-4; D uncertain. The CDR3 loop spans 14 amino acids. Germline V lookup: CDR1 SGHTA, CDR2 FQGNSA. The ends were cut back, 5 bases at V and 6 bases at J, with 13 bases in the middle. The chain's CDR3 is CASSQEHADEKLFF. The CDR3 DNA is TGTGCCAGCAGCCAAGAGCATGCCGATGAAAAACTGTTTTTT.

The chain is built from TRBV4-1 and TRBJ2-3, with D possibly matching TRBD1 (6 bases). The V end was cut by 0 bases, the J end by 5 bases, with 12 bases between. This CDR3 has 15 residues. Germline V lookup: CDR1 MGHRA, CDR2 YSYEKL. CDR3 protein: CASSQDRGFGDTQYF. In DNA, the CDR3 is TGCGCCAGCAGCCAAGATAGGGGGTTTGGAGATACGCAGTATTTT.

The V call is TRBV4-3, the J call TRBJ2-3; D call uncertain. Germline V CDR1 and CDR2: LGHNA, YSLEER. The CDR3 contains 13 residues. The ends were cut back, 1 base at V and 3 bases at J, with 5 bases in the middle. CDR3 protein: CASSQVVTDTQYF. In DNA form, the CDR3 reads TGCGCCAGCAGCCAAGTCGTAACAGATACGCAGTATTTT.